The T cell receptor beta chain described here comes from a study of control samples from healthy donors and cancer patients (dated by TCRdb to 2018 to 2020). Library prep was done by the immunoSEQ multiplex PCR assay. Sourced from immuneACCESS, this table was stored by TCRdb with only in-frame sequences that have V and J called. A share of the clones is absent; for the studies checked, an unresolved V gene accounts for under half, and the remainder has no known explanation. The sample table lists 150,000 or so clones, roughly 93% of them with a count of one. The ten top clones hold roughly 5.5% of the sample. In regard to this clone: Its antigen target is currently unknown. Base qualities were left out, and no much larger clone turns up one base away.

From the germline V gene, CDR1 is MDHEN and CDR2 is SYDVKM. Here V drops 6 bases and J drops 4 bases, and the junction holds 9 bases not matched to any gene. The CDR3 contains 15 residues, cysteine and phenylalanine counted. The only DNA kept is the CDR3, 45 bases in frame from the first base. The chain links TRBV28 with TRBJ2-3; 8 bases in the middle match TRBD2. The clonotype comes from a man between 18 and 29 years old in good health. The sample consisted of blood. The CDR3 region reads CASSQEGLVADTQYF. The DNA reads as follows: TGTGCCAGCAGCCAAGAGGGACTAGTGGCAGATACGCAGTATTTT. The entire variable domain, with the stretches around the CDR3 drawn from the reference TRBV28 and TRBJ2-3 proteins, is DVKVTQSSRYLVKRTGEKVFLECVQDMDHENMFWYRQDPGLGLRLIYFSYDVKMKEKGDIPEGYSVSREKKERFSLILESASTNQTSMYLCASSQEGLVADTQYFGPGTRLTVL.